The present entry profiles one T cell receptor beta chain with its context. These data originate in a study of blood T cell repertoires in COVID-19. Some clones are missing from TCRdb's copy, which holds only in-frame ones; the method was immunoSEQ multiplex PCR. The sample includes more than 80,000 clones, less than 95% of them seen just once. V shed 5 bases and J 1 base; nucleotides not matched to a gene: 6. The CDR3 extends over 15 amino acids. From germline, CDR1 is SGHTA and CDR2 FQGNSA. Sequenced input: peripheral blood. The receptor comes from a man between 18 and 29 years old with COVID-19, enrolled during active disease. The chain links TRBV7-2 to TRBJ2-5; the match to TRBD1 covers 8 bases. This CDR3 is CASSLQGAGQETQYF. CDR3 bases: TGTGCCAGCAGCCTTCAGGGGGCGGGCCAAGAGACCCAGTACTTC.